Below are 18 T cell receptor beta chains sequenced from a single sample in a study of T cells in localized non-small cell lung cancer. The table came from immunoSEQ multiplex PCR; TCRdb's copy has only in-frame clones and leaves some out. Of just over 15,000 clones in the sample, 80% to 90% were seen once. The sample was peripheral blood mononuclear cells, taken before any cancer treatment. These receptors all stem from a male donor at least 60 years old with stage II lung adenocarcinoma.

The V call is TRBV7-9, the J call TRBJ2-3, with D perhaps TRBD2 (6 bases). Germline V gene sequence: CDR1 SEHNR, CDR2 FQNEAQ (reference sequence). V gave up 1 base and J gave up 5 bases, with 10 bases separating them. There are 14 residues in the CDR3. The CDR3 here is CASSLGLGKDTQYF. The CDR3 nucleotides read TGTGCCAGCAGCTTAGGACTAGGGAAAGATACGCAGTATTTT. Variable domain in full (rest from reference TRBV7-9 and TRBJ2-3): DTGVSQNPRHKITKRGQNVTFRCDPISEHNRLYWYRQTLGQGPEFLTYFQNEAQLEKSRLLSDRFSAERPKGSFSTLEIQRTEQGDSAMYLCASSLGLGKDTQYFGPGTRLTVL.

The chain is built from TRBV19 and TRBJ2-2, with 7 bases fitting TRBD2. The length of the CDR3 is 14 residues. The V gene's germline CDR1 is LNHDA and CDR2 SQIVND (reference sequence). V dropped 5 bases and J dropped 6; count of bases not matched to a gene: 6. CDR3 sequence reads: CASSAWTRAGELFF. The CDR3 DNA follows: TGTGCCAGTAGTGCCTGGACTAGGGCCGGGGAGCTGTTTTTT.

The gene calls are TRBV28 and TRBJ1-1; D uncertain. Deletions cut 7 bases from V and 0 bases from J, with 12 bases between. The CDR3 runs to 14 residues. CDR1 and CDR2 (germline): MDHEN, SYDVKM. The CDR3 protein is CASKEAGVNTEAFF. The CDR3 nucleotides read TGTGCCAGCAAGGAGGCCGGAGTGAACACTGAAGCTTTCTTT. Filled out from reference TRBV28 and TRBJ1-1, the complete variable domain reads DVKVTQSSRYLVKRTGEKVFLECVQDMDHENMFWYRQDPGLGLRLIYFSYDVKMKEKGDIPEGYSVSREKKERFSLILESASTNQTSMYLCASKEAGVNTEAFFGQGTRLTVV.

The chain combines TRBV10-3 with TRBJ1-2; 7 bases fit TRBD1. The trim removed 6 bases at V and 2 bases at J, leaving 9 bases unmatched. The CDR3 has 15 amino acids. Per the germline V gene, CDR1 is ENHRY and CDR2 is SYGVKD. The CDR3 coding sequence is TGTGCCATCAGCCCCGGCCCGACAGGGAACTATGGCTACACCTTC. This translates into CAISPGPTGNYGYTF.

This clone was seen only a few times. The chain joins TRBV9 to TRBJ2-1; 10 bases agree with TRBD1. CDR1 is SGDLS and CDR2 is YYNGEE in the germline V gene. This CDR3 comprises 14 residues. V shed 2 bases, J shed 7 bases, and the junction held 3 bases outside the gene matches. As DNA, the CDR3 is TGTGCCAGCAGCGTGGGACAGGGGTCGAATGAGCAGTTCTTC. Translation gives CASSVGQGSNEQFF. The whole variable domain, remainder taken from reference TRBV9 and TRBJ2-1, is DSGVTQTPKHLITATGQRVTLRCSPRSGDLSVYWYQQSLDQGLQFLIQYYNGEERAKGNILERFSAQQFPDLHSELNLSSLELGDSALYFCASSVGQGSNEQFFGPGTRLTVL.

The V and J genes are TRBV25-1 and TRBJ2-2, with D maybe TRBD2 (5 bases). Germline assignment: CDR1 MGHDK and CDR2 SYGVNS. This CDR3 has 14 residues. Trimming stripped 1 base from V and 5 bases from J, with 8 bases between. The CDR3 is CASSELGRTGELFF. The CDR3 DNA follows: TGTGCCAGCAGTGAATTAGGGAGAACCGGGGAGCTGTTTTTT.

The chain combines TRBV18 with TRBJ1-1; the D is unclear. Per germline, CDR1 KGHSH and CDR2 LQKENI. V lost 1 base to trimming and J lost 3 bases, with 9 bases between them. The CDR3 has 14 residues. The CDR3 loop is CASSPLSGDTEAFF. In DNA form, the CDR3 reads TGTGCCAGCTCACCACTTTCCGGGGACACTGAAGCTTTCTTT.

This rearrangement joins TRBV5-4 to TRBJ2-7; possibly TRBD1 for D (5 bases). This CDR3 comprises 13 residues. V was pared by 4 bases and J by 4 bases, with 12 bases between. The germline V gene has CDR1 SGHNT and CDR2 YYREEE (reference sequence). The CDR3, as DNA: TGTGCCAGCAGCCTGGCCCAGGGTTACGAGCAGTACTTC. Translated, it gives CASSLAQGYEQYF.

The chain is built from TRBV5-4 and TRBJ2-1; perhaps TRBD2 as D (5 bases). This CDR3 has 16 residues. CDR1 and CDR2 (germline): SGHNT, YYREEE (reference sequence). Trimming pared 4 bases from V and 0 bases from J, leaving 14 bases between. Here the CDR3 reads CASSPPAASSYNEQFF. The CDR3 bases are TGTGCCAGCAGCCCCCCAGCGGCTAGCTCCTACAATGAGCAGTTCTTC. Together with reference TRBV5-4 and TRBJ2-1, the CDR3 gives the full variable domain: ETGVTQSPTHLIKTRGQQVTLRCSSQSGHNTVSWYQQALGQGPQFIFQYYREEENGRGNFPPRFSGLQFPNYSSELNVNALELDDSALYLCASSPPAASSYNEQFFGPGTRLTVL.

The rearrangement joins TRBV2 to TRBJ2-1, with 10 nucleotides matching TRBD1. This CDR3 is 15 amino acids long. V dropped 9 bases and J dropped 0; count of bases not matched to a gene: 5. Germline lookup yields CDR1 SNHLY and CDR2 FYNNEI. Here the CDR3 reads CASTGTGASYNEQFF. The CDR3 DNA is TGTGCCAGTACCGGGACAGGGGCCTCCTACAATGAGCAGTTCTTC.

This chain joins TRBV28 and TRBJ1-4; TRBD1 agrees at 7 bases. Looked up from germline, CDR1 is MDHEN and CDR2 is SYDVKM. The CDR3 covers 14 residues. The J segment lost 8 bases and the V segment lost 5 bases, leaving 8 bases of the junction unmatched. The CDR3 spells CASSLRTGEEKLFF. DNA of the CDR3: TGTGCCAGCAGTCTCAGGACAGGAGAGGAAAAACTGTTTTTT.

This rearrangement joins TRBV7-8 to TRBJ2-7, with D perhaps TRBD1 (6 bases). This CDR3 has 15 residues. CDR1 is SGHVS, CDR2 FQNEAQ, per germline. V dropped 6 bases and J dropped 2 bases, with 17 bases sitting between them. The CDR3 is CASSLSDRRTYEQYF. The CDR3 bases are TGTGCCAGCAGTTTAAGTGACAGGCGAACCTACGAGCAGTACTTC. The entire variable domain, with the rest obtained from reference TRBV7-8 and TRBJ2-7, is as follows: GAGVSQSPRYKVAKRGQDVALRCDPISGHVSLFWYQQALGQGPEFLTYFQNEAQLDKSGLPSDRFFAERPEGSVSTLKIQRTQQEDSAVYLCASSLSDRRTYEQYFGPGTRLTVT.

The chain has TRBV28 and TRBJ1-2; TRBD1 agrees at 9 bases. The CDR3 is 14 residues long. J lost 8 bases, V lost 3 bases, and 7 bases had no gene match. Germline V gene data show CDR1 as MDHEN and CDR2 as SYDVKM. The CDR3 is CASSFSTGGWGYTF. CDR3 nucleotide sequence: TGTGCCAGCAGTTTCTCTACAGGGGGCTGGGGCTACACCTTC.

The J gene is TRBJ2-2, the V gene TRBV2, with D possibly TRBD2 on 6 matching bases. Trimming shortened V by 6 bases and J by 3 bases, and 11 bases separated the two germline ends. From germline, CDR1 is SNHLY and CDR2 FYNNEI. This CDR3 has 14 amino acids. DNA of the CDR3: TGTGCCAGCAGAACGGGACTTTACACCGGGGAGCTGTTTTTT. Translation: CASRTGLYTGELFF.

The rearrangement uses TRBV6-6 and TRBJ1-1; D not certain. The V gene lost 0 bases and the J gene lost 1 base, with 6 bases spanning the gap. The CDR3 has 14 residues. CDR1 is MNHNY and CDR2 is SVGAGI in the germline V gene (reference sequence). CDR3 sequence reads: CASSYSPKNTEAFF. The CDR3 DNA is TGTGCCAGCAGTTACTCTCCCAAGAACACTGAAGCTTTCTTT.

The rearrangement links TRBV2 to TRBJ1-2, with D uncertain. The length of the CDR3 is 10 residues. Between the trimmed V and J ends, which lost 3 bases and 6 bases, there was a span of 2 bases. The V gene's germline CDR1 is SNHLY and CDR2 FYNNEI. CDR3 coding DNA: TGTGCCAGCAGTGATAATGGCTACACCTTC. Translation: CASSDNGYTF.

Here the CDR3 reads CASSEQTGWYSYEQYF. CDR3 nucleotides: TGTGCCAGCAGTGAGCAGACAGGATGGTATTCCTACGAGCAGTACTTC. This chain links TRBV2 with TRBJ2-7, with D maybe TRBD1 (6 bases). CDR1 is SNHLY, CDR2 FYNNEI, per germline. The CDR3 length is 16 residues. The germline V and J ends were trimmed by 3 bases and 1 base, with 16 bases remaining between them.

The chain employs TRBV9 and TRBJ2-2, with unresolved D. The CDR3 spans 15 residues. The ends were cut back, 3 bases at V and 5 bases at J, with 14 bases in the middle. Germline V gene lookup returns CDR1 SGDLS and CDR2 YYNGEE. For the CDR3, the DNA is TGTGCCAGCAGCGAGGCCGTCGGCGGTACCGGGGAGCTGTTTTTT. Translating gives CASSEAVGGTGELFF.